Presented here are 29 T cell receptor beta chains from one specimen sequenced in a study of T-cell memory formation after mild COVID-19. TCRdb fed the 5' RACE reads into MiXCR, producing one record per CDR3 protein. Of around 470,000 distinct CDR3 sequences in the sample, around 18% were seen once. The sample comprised PBMCs or a T cell subset sorted from them (not recorded which). The receptors stem from an adult woman who had mild COVID-19 (a few samples of this study predate the infection). Cell type and time point are not known.

This clonotype was seen only a few times. This chain joins TRBV2 and TRBJ2-7, with D maybe TRBD2 (6 bases). CDR3 length equals 16 residues. The V end was cut by 3 bases, the J end by 1 base, with 16 bases between. Germline loops: CDR1 SNHLY, CDR2 FYNNEI. The CDR3 reads CASSDTTRGISYEQYF. DNA for the CDR3: TGTGCCAGCAGTGATACAACACGGGGGATTTCCTACGAGCAGTACTTC.

This clonotype was recorded a few times. This chain uses TRBV27 with TRBJ1-6; perhaps TRBD1 as D (6 bases). V was shortened by 6 bases and J by 4 bases, with 7 bases between the two germline ends. CDR3 size: 13 residues. CDR1 is MNHEY, CDR2 SMNVEV, per germline (reference sequence). The CDR3 nucleotides read TGTGCCAGCAGACAGGGTTATAATTCACCCCTCCACTTT. Protein sequence: CASRQGYNSPLHF.

J is TRBJ2-4 and V is TRBV4-3, with D possibly matching TRBD2 (5 bases). The CDR3 length is 18 residues. V lost 3 bases and J 3 bases, leaving 21 bases between the germline ends. Per germline, CDR1 LGHNA and CDR2 YSLEER. The CDR3 DNA sequence: TGCGCCAGCAGCCACCAATACACAGCGGTGGTCGACAAAAACATTCAGTACTTC. Translation gives CASSHQYTAVVDKNIQYF.

This sequence joins TRBV29-1 and TRBJ1-5; TRBD1 agrees at 8 bases. The germline V gene has CDR1 SQVTM and CDR2 ANQGSEA. CDR3 length: 13 residues. The junction had 5 bases not matched to a gene; V was cut back by 4 bases and J by 6 bases. The CDR3 region has the DNA TGCAGCGTTGCCAGGGGGCTGGGTCAGCCCCAGCATTTT. Protein sequence: CSVARGLGQPQHF.

The CDR3 DNA sequence: TGCAGCGTTCGCCTGTGGGAAACGGAAGCTTTCTTT. Translation gives CSVRLWETEAFF. The chain recombines TRBV29-1 with TRBJ1-1; no firm D call. Germline loops: CDR1 SQVTM, CDR2 ANQGSEA. V was pared by 5 bases and J by 8 bases, with 15 bases between. The CDR3 runs to 12 residues.

This clonotype was counted between two and nine times. The chain recombines TRBV27 with TRBJ2-7; 8 bases align to TRBD1. CDR1 and CDR2 (germline): MNHEY, SMNVEV (reference sequence). V was clipped by 4 bases and J by 0 bases; unmatched bases: 11. The CDR3 has 17 residues. As DNA, the CDR3 is TGTGCCAGCAGTTCCATGCCCCGGACAGGGAGCTCCTACGAGCAGTACTTC. The encoded protein is CASSSMPRTGSSYEQYF.

This chain links TRBV4-1 with TRBJ2-5, with 10 positions matching TRBD1. V dropped 3 bases and J dropped 5; count of bases not matched to a gene: 6. From germline, CDR1 is MGHRA and CDR2 YSYEKL. This CDR3 comprises 15 residues. The CDR3, as DNA: TGCGCCAGCAGCCAGGGGACAGGGGTTGAGGAGACCCAGTACTTC. As protein: CASSQGTGVEETQYF.

CDR3 sequence reads: CSARSSGRASNEQYF. CDR3 nucleotide sequence: TGCAGTGCTAGAAGTAGCGGGAGGGCCAGCAACGAGCAGTACTTC. This rearrangement joins TRBV20-1 to TRBJ2-7; 11 positions match TRBD2. The CDR3 consists of 15 residues. J was trimmed by 5 bases and V by 2 bases; bases with no gene match: 8. In germline, CDR1 is DFQATT, CDR2 SNEGSKA (reference sequence).

The chain employs TRBV3-1 and TRBJ2-1, with 8 bases that match TRBD2. CDR1 is LGHDT and CDR2 is YNNKEL in the germline V gene (reference sequence). J was trimmed by 3 bases and V by 1 base; bases with no gene match: 5. This CDR3 has 16 residues. The CDR3 DNA reads TGTGCCAGCAGCCAAGGTTGGAGCGGGAGCTACAATGAGCAGTTCTTC. Translated: CASSQGWSGSYNEQFF.

Notes on this clonotype: Its ends do not fully match the called genes, so a read error is possible. The CDR3 region is CASSLGSTGHGELIF. CDR3 nucleotides: TGCGCCAGCAGCTTGGGGTCGACAGGGCACGGGGAGCTGATTTTT. The chain recombines TRBV5-1 with TRBJ2-2, with 7 bases that match TRBD1. Per the germline V gene, CDR1 is SGHRS and CDR2 is YFSETQ. There are 15 residues in the CDR3.

This clonotype was observed a handful of times. CDR3 DNA sequence: TGTGCCAGCAGCGTAGAGGGGGCGCGGATAGATACGCAGTATTTT. Translating it yields CASSVEGARIDTQYF. The V and J genes are TRBV9 and TRBJ2-3, with 7 bases identical to TRBD1. Per the germline V gene, CDR1 is SGDLS and CDR2 is YYNGEE. This CDR3 spans 15 amino acids. V was clipped by 0 bases and J by 5 bases; unmatched bases: 6.

The gene calls are TRBV7-9 and TRBJ2-2; TRBD2 matches 8 bases. The CDR3 is 17 residues long. The ends lost 1 base at V and 7 bases at J; junction bases unmatched: 11. The germline V gene has CDR1 SEHNR and CDR2 FQNEAQ (reference sequence). Here the CDR3 reads CASSLVLSREGDGELFF. The DNA for the CDR3 is TGTGCCAGCAGCTTAGTGCTGTCTCGGGAGGGCGACGGGGAGCTGTTTTTT.

This clonotype appeared a few times. V gene TRBV11-2 combines with J gene TRBJ1-1, with 8 positions matching TRBD1. The CDR3 contains 15 residues. The germline V gene has CDR1 SGHAT and CDR2 FQNNGV. J lost 7 bases, V lost 1 base, and 8 bases had no gene match. CDR3 sequence (DNA): TGTGCCAGCAGCTTAGTAGGCAGGGGGCAAAGTGAAGCTTTCTTT. Translated, it gives CASSLVGRGQSEAFF.

This clonotype was seen a handful of times. This chain uses TRBV15 with TRBJ2-7, with 7 bases identical to TRBD1. The CDR3 consists of 13 residues. V lost 2 bases, J lost 7 bases, and 5 bases stayed unmatched. Germline CDR1 reads LNHNV; CDR2 reads YYDKDF (reference sequence). The DNA for the CDR3 is TGTGCCACCAGCAGACGCACAGGGGATGAGCAGTACTTC. It codes for CATSRRTGDEQYF.

This clonotype came up a few times. This chain connects TRBV5-4 to TRBJ2-2; 9 bases fit TRBD1. V gave up 3 bases and J gave up 0 bases; unmatched junction bases: 6. The germline CDR1 and CDR2 sequences are SGHNT and YYREEE (reference sequence). There are 17 residues in the CDR3. CDR3 coding DNA: TGTGCCAGCAGCTCACCCGGACAGGGGTCGAACACCGGGGAGCTGTTTTTT. Its protein is CASSSPGQGSNTGELFF.

This chain connects TRBV29-1 to TRBJ2-3; 8 bases are a match to TRBD2. Per germline, CDR1 SQVTM and CDR2 ANQGSEA. This CDR3 has 15 amino acids. V trimming: 2 bases; J trimming: 9 bases; junction bases outside the gene matches: 13. CDR3 protein: CSVETVRGSGGTQYF. The CDR3 bases are TGCAGCGTTGAAACGGTCCGAGGCTCGGGGGGGACGCAGTATTTT.

This chain links TRBV6-2 or TRBV6-3 with TRBJ1-5, with D perhaps TRBD1 (6 bases). The CDR3 has 15 residues. CDR1 is MNHEY and CDR2 is SVGEGT in the germline V gene. V lost 7 bases and J lost 5, with 18 bases in between. CDR3 bases: TGTGCCAGCACCCAGGGTGTGGGGGGCCATCAGCCCCAGCATTTT. It codes for CASTQGVGGHQPQHF.

This clonotype was seen a handful of times. The chain joins TRBV5-1 to TRBJ2-5; TRBD2 matches 7 bases. Germline V CDR1 and CDR2: SGHRS, YFSETQ. CDR3 length: 15 residues. J gave up 4 bases and V 0 bases, and 6 bases lay outside the gene matches. The CDR3 protein is CASSLVSSGAETQYF. The CDR3 region has the DNA TGCGCCAGCAGCTTGGTGTCTAGCGGAGCAGAGACCCAGTACTTC.

This chain joins TRBV2 and TRBJ1-2, with D tentatively TRBD1 (6 bases). The length of the CDR3 is 14 residues. The V gene's germline CDR1 is SNHLY and CDR2 FYNNEI. V shed 6 bases and J shed 6 bases, with 17 bases lying between them. The CDR3 sequence is CASRRQVVVHGYTF. For the CDR3, the DNA is TGTGCCAGCAGACGACAGGTAGTAGTGCATGGCTACACCTTC.

This chain joins TRBV7-9 and TRBJ2-3; D might be TRBD1 (5 bases). Germline CDR1 and CDR2: SEHNR and FQNEAQ (reference sequence). CDR3 length equals 14 residues. V lost 5 bases and J 1 base, leaving 10 bases between the germline ends. The CDR3 DNA follows: TGTGCCAGCAGCCTCCAAGGGGGCACAGATACGCAGTATTTT. This codes for CASSLQGGTDTQYF.

The chain joins TRBV7-2 to TRBJ2-5; D call uncertain. The CDR3 has 14 amino acids. V lost 4 bases, J lost 2 bases, and 11 bases lay in between. Per the germline V gene, CDR1 is SGHTA and CDR2 is FQGNSA. CDR3 sequence reads: CASSWYSTQETQYF. The CDR3 nucleotides read TGTGCCAGCAGCTGGTACAGTACTCAAGAGACCCAGTACTTC.

This clonotype came up many times. The J gene is TRBJ2-7, the V gene TRBV9, with D uncertain. From germline, CDR1 is SGDLS and CDR2 YYNGEE. The CDR3 is 13 amino acids. Trimming pared 4 bases from V and 4 bases from J, leaving 12 bases between. CDR3 protein: CASSQHSEYEQYF. The CDR3 DNA reads as TGTGCCAGCAGCCAACACTCGGAATACGAGCAGTACTTC. Variable domain in full (rest from reference TRBV9 and TRBJ2-7): DSGVTQTPKHLITATGQRVTLRCSPRSGDLSVYWYQQSLDQGLQFLIQYYNGEERAKGNILERFSAQQFPDLHSELNLSSLELGDSALYFCASSQHSEYEQYFGPGTRLTVT.

To note about this clonotype: Germline is not matched at one junction end, which may reflect a read error. This sequence joins TRBV7-8 and TRBJ2-3; tentative D call: TRBD2 (6 bases). CDR3 length equals 18 residues. The germline CDR1 and CDR2 sequences are SGHVS and FQNEAQ. The CDR3 reads CASSLRDGPGLTTDTKYF. The CDR3 nucleotides are TGTGCCAGCAGCTTAAGAGATGGGCCGGGACTCACAACAGATACGAAGTATTTT. Supplemented by reference TRBV7-8 and TRBJ2-3, the full variable domain reads GAGVSQSPRYKVAKRGQDVALRCDPISGHVSLFWYQQALGQGPEFLTYFQNEAQLDKSGLPSDRFFAERPEGSVSTLKIQRTQQEDSAVYLCASSLRDGPGLTTDTKYFGPGTRLTVL.

This chain joins TRBV12-3 or TRBV12-4 and TRBJ1-5, with D unclear. This CDR3 contains 14 residues. Trimming left V 4 bases short and J 0 bases short, with 7 bases between. In DNA, the CDR3 is TGTGCCAGCAGTTCATGGGATAGCAATCAGCCCCAGCATTTT. Encoded protein: CASSSWDSNQPQHF.

The V gene is TRBV19, the J gene TRBJ1-1; D is ambiguous. V lost 8 bases to trimming and J lost 0 bases, with 13 bases between them. Germline V CDR1 and CDR2: LNHDA, SQIVND (reference sequence). This CDR3 contains 14 residues. CDR3 sequence reads: CASHPGMMNTEAFF. The CDR3 DNA reads TGTGCCAGTCATCCGGGTATGATGAACACTGAAGCTTTCTTT.

J is TRBJ2-7 and V is TRBV7-8, with a weak D call TRBD1 (6 bases). Germline CDR1 SGHVS, CDR2 FQNEAQ. The CDR3 is 12 residues long. V lost 5 bases to trimming and J lost 6 bases, with 11 bases between them. The CDR3 here is CASSGGTIEQYF. Written as DNA, the CDR3 is TGTGCCAGCAGCGGTGGGACAATCGAGCAGTACTTC. The full variable domain, rest sourced from reference TRBV7-8 and TRBJ2-7, is GAGVSQSPRYKVAKRGQDVALRCDPISGHVSLFWYQQALGQGPEFLTYFQNEAQLDKSGLPSDRFFAERPEGSVSTLKIQRTQQEDSAVYLCASSGGTIEQYFGPGTRLTVT.

This chain connects TRBV20-1 to TRBJ1-2; tentatively, D is TRBD1 (6 bases). The germline gives CDR1 DFQATT, CDR2 SNEGSKA (reference sequence). The CDR3 is 14 amino acids. Trimming cost V 5 bases and J 4 bases, with 17 bases left between them. The CDR3 DNA sequence: TGCAGTGCTGCCCCCGGGGGGCTGGGCTATGGCTACACCTTC. Its translation: CSAAPGGLGYGYTF.

This clonotype was seen a few times. The chain's CDR3 is CASSYRDTLPGELFF. The CDR3 nucleotides read TGTGCCAGCAGCTACCGGGACACCCTCCCCGGGGAGCTGTTTTTT. The V and J genes are TRBV4-2 and TRBJ2-2; possibly TRBD1 for D (6 bases). The V end lost 5 bases, the J end lost 6 bases, and 16 bases lay between the germline ends. This CDR3 comprises 15 residues. Germline values: CDR1 LGHNA, CDR2 YNFKEQ.

The rearrangement links TRBV9 to TRBJ1-5; 7 nucleotides match TRBD1. V lost 3 bases to trimming and J lost 0 bases; unmatched junction nucleotides: 3. CDR3 size: 15 residues. Germline loops: CDR1 SGDLS, CDR2 YYNGEE. The CDR3 DNA reads TGTGCCAGCAGCGCGGACAGGTATAGCAATCAGCCCCAGCATTTT. This translates into CASSADRYSNQPQHF. Combining the CDR3 with reference TRBV9 and TRBJ1-5 gives the whole variable domain DSGVTQTPKHLITATGQRVTLRCSPRSGDLSVYWYQQSLDQGLQFLIQYYNGEERAKGNILERFSAQQFPDLHSELNLSSLELGDSALYFCASSADRYSNQPQHFGDGTRLSIL.